Below are 19 T cell receptor beta chains sequenced from a single sample in a study of blood T cells in healthy people across ages. The use of a sample-barcoded 5' primer and a J-beta primer mix characterized a second PCR of about 7 to 12 cycles. TCRdb reanalysed the 5' RACE reads using MiXCR and keeps one entry per CDR3 protein. The sample records about 970,000 distinct CDR3 sequences, 51% being singletons. Sequencing used blood. The receptors come from an older woman in good health.

The chain couples TRBV6-2 or TRBV6-3 to TRBJ2-5, with 7 bases matching TRBD2. J was trimmed by 5 bases and V by 6 bases; bases with no gene match: 6. The CDR3 contains 13 residues. CDR1 and CDR2 (germline): MNHEY, SVGEGT. The CDR3 loop is CASRRGTDETQYF. The CDR3 DNA sequence: TGTGCCAGCAGGCGGGGGACGGATGAGACCCAGTACTTC.

A few counts support this clonotype. The CDR3 DNA reads TGTGCCAGCAGTCTCCGGCTGGGAGGCACAGATACGCAGTATTTT. Residues: CASSLRLGGTDTQYF. This chain joins TRBV7-2 and TRBJ2-3; perhaps TRBD2 as D (5 bases). Trimming left V 6 bases short and J 1 base short, with 14 bases between. Germline lookup yields CDR1 SGHTA and CDR2 FQGNSA. CDR3 length: 15 amino acids.

This clonotype has just a few counts. The rearrangement joins TRBV4-1 to TRBJ2-3; 9 nucleotides match TRBD2. The V segment lost 1 base and the J segment 5 bases; nucleotides outside the gene matches: 7. CDR1 is MGHRA and CDR2 is YSYEKL in the germline V gene. This CDR3 is built from 16 residues. The CDR3: CASSQVVRGREDTQYF. The CDR3 DNA is TGCGCCAGCAGCCAAGTCGTTCGCGGGAGGGAAGATACGCAGTATTTT.

A few counts support this clonotype. The J gene is TRBJ1-6, the V gene TRBV7-9; possible D gene TRBD1, 6 bases. V was cut by 4 bases and J by 0 bases, with 16 bases left in between. Germline V CDR1 and CDR2: SEHNR, FQNEAQ (reference sequence). The CDR3 has 18 amino acids. CDR3 in amino acids: CASSSNDRKSSYNSPLHF. The CDR3 coding sequence is TGTGCCAGCAGCTCAAACGACAGGAAGAGCTCCTATAATTCACCCCTCCACTTT.

This chain uses TRBV12-3 or TRBV12-4 with TRBJ2-3, with D unresolved. The CDR3 length is 14 residues. Trimming stripped 3 bases from V and 4 bases from J, with 11 bases between. In DNA, the CDR3 is TGTGCCAGCAGTTTCAGCGCGGCGGCAGATACGCAGTATTTT. It specifies CASSFSAAADTQYF.

The CDR3 DNA is TGCGCCAGCAGCCAAGACAACGAGGAGGGGGCCTACGAGCAGTACTTC. Residues: CASSQDNEEGAYEQYF. The chain has TRBV4-3 and TRBJ2-7, with D perhaps matching TRBD1 or TRBD2 (6 bases each). V lost 0 bases to trimming and J lost 2 bases, with 14 bases between them. The CDR3 is 16 residues long. Germline CDR1 reads LGHNA; CDR2 reads YSLEER.

CDR3 nucleotides: TGTGCCAGCAGCATAGGACTAGCGGGAGCCGCGAACACCGGGGAGCTGTTTTTT. Its translation is CASSIGLAGAANTGELFF. The V and J genes are TRBV7-2 and TRBJ2-2, with 13 bases that match TRBD2. V shed 5 bases and J 0 bases; nucleotides not matched to a gene: 6. CDR3 size: 18 residues. The germline gives CDR1 SGHTA, CDR2 FQGNSA.

This clonotype was found a few times. This rearrangement joins TRBV5-5 to TRBJ2-4; maybe TRBD2 (6 bases). The end of the DNA is better explained by TRBJ2-7, so the J call may be wrong. The CDR3 runs to 13 residues. Germline V gives CDR1 SGHKS, CDR2 YYEKEE (reference sequence). The CDR3 region has the DNA TGTGCCAGCAGCAATGGACAAGCGGGCGAGCAGTACTTC. It is translated as CASSNGQAGEQYF.

This clonotype was counted many times. The rearrangement joins TRBV7-6 to TRBJ2-3; tentative D call: TRBD1 (5 bases). From germline, CDR1 is SGHVS and CDR2 FNYEAQ. The CDR3 length is 15 residues. V lost 5 bases and J 2 bases, leaving 14 bases between the germline ends. This CDR3 is CASSLTGRDTDTQYF. In nucleotides, the CDR3 is TGTGCCAGCAGCCTTACTGGCAGGGACACAGATACGCAGTATTTT. Complete variable domain (other parts from reference TRBV7-6 and TRBJ2-3): GAGVSQSPRYKVTKRGQDVALRCDPISGHVSLYWYRQALGQGPEFLTYFNYEAQQDKSGLPNDRFSAERPEGSISTLTIQRTEQRDSAMYRCASSLTGRDTDTQYFGPGTRLTVL.

J is TRBJ1-4 and V is TRBV2; D possibly corresponds to TRBD1 (5 bases). This CDR3 is 14 amino acids long. The germline CDR1 and CDR2 sequences are SNHLY and FYNNEI. V was cut by 8 bases and J by 4 bases, with 14 bases left in between. CDR3 amino acids: CASLWGRINEKLFF. The CDR3 region has the DNA TGTGCCAGCCTCTGGGGCAGGATTAATGAAAAACTGTTTTTT.

The genes are TRBV28 and TRBJ2-7; TRBD2 is a possible D gene (5 bases). Germline CDR1 and CDR2: MDHEN and SYDVKM. V lost 5 bases and J 6 bases, leaving 11 bases between the germline ends. The CDR3 has 12 amino acids. This chain's CDR3 is CASSQLAVEQYF. In nucleotides, the CDR3 is TGTGCCAGCAGTCAGCTAGCTGTCGAGCAGTACTTC.

This clonotype was counted between two and nine times. This rearrangement joins TRBV21-1 to TRBJ2-7; TRBD1 was called by the table and not checked on the DNA. TRBV21-1 is designated a pseudogene. The CDR3 runs 13 residues. The DNA of the CDR3 is TGTGCCAGCAGCAAAGGGGGCAGGGACGAGCAGTACTTC. Translation: CASSKGGRDEQYF.

The table lists this clonotype with a few counts. V usage is TRBV20-1 and J usage is TRBJ2-3; no firm D call. Germline values: CDR1 DFQATT, CDR2 SNEGSKA (reference sequence). The germline V and J ends were trimmed by 3 bases and 4 bases, with 11 bases remaining between them. This CDR3 comprises 13 residues. CDR3: CSARLVKPDTQYF. The DNA for the CDR3 is TGCAGTGCTAGGTTGGTGAAGCCAGATACGCAGTATTTT.

This clonotype was observed a few times. The rearrangement links TRBV7-2 to TRBJ1-1, with 9 bases lining up with TRBD1. The trim removed 5 bases at V and 11 bases at J, leaving 12 bases unmatched. CDR1 is SGHTA and CDR2 is FQGNSA in the germline V gene. The CDR3 sequence is 14 residues long. The CDR3 DNA reads TGTGCCAGCAGCCTAACCGGGACAGGGAAGTACGCTTTCTTT. Its translation: CASSLTGTGKYAFF. Variable domain in full (rest from reference TRBV7-2 and TRBJ1-1): GAGVSQSPSNKVTEKGKDVELRCDPISGHTALYWYRQSLGQGLEFLIYFQGNSAPDKSGLPSDRFSAERTGGSVSTLTIQRTQQEDSAVYLCASSLTGTGKYAFFGQGTRLTVV.

This clonotype showed up just a few times. The chain uses TRBV7-2 and TRBJ2-7; D gene ambiguous. The germline V and J ends were trimmed by 0 bases and 5 bases, with 11 bases remaining between them. The germline gives CDR1 SGHTA, CDR2 FQGNSA. The CDR3 contains 14 residues. DNA for the CDR3: TGTGCCAGCAGCTTAGCAGGGTTTTTCCACGAGCAGTACTTC. It is translated as CASSLAGFFHEQYF.

The genes are TRBV14 and TRBJ2-1, with 7 bases identical to TRBD1. This CDR3 is 15 amino acids long. CDR1 and CDR2 from the germline V gene are SGHDN and FVKESK. Trimming at V came to 4 bases and at J to 5 bases, leaving 8 bases not matched to a gene. The CDR3 DNA sequence: TGTGCCAGCAGCCTTTTACGAGGGGGCCACAATGAGCAGTTCTTC. This sequence encodes CASSLLRGGHNEQFF. The full variable domain, with the rest looked up from reference TRBV14 and TRBJ2-1, is EAGVTQFPSHSVIEKGQTVTLRCDPISGHDNLYWYRRVMGKEIKFLLHFVKESKQDESGMPNNRFLAERTGGTYSTLKVQPAELEDSGVYFCASSLLRGGHNEQFFGPGTRLTVL.

This clonotype was counted a single time. The chain has TRBV7-2 and TRBJ1-5; tentative D call: TRBD1 (6 bases). The germline CDR1 and CDR2 sequences are SGHTA and FQGNSA. The CDR3 contains 17 residues. Trimming took 2 bases from V and 5 from J, leaving 19 bases between them. Here the CDR3 reads CASSLYAAAGADQPQHF. CDR3 nucleotides: TGTGCCAGCAGCTTATATGCCGCCGCAGGGGCGGATCAGCCCCAGCATTTT. Based on the CDR3 plus reference TRBV7-2 and TRBJ1-5, the full variable domain is GAGVSQSPSNKVTEKGKDVELRCDPISGHTALYWYRQSLGQGLEFLIYFQGNSAPDKSGLPSDRFSAERTGGSVSTLTIQRTQQEDSAVYLCASSLYAAAGADQPQHFGDGTRLSIL.

V gene TRBV13 combines with J gene TRBJ2-1, with 12 bases identical to TRBD2. With V trimmed by 5 bases and J by 8 bases, 10 bases remained unmatched. The length of the CDR3 is 16 residues. CDR1 and CDR2 from the germline V gene are PRHDT and FYEKMQ (reference sequence). CDR3 nucleotide sequence: TGTGCCAGCAGCACCCTAGCGGGAGGGCCCTATCATGAGCAGTTCTTC. Translated: CASSTLAGGPYHEQFF.

The V and J genes are TRBV6-5 and TRBJ2-1; D perhaps matches TRBD2 (6 bases). Germline CDR1 reads MNHEY; CDR2 reads SVGAGI. The CDR3 is made up of 14 amino acids. V lost 6 bases, J lost 8 bases, and 17 bases lay in between. This CDR3 is CASRFPGTGDEQFF. The CDR3 DNA sequence: TGTGCCAGCAGATTCCCCGGGACGGGGGATGAGCAGTTCTTC.